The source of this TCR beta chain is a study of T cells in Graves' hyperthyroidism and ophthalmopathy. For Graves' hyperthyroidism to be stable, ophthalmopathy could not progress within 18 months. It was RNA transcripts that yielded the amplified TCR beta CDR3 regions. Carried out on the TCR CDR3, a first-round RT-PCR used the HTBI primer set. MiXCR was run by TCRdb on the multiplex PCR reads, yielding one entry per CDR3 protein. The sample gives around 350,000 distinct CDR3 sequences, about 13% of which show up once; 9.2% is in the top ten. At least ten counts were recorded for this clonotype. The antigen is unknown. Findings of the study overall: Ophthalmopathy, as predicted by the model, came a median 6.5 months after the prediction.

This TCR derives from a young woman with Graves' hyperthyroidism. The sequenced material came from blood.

Written as DNA, the CDR3 is TGTGCCAGCAGTCCCCGTGCTGGGCGGGGGTCCGACGAGCAGTACTTC. Amino acid sequence: CASSPRAGRGSDEQYF. This chain uses TRBV12-3 or TRBV12-4 with TRBJ2-7, with 7 bases identical to TRBD2. CDR3 length: 16 residues. The trim removed 5 bases at V and 5 bases at J, leaving 15 bases unmatched.